The 7 T cell receptor beta chains presented below share a single source sample, sequenced in a study of beta chain features in type 1 diabetes. cDNA synthesis used the whole RNA isolate, giving expressed TCRB sequences. Measured with immunoSEQ multiplex PCR; TCRdb has only the in-frame clones, and not every one. The sample has about 370,000 clones; roughly 16% are singletons. Sequences were obtained from naive CD4+ T cells from blood. The origin of the receptors is a woman aged 18-29 years in good health.

V and J are TRBV7-2 and TRBJ1-5; the D is unclear. Trimming pared 5 bases from V and 4 bases from J, leaving 6 bases between. Per germline, CDR1 SGHTA and CDR2 FQGNSA. The CDR3 runs to 12 residues. The CDR3, as DNA: TGTGCCAGCAGCATATTAAATCAGCCCCAGCATTTT. This encodes CASSILNQPQHF.

The chain couples TRBV6-1 to TRBJ2-5; the match to TRBD2 covers 10 bases. V lost 2 bases, J lost 5 bases, and 8 bases stayed unmatched. The germline V gene encodes CDR1 MNHNS and CDR2 SASEGT. CDR3 length: 16 residues. The CDR3 region has the DNA TGTGCCAGCAGTGAAAGGTCTAGCGGGAGCGGGGAGACCCAGTACTTC. Translated, it gives CASSERSSGSGETQYF.

This clone came up a few times. This chain links TRBV9 with TRBJ1-1, with TRBD1 matching 9 bases. CDR1 and CDR2 from the germline V gene are SGDLS and YYNGEE. Trimming cost V 4 bases and J 5 bases; bases outside gene matches: 12. The CDR3 is 16 amino acids. CDR3 nucleotide sequence: TGTGCCAGCAGCTCAAGGGACAGGGCAGGCGGGACTGAAGCTTTCTTT. It is translated as CASSSRDRAGGTEAFF.

This clone was seen more than once but under ten times. The CDR3 DNA is TGTGCCAGCAGCTTAACTAGCGGCCGCACAGATACGCAGTATTTT. Translating gives CASSLTSGRTDTQYF. The chain employs TRBV13 and TRBJ2-3, with 8 positions matching TRBD2. Germline V CDR1 and CDR2: PRHDT, FYEKMQ (reference sequence). With 2 bases clipped from V and 1 base from J, the junction kept 2 bases outside the gene matches. The CDR3 loop spans 15 amino acids.

This clone was seen only a few times. The rearrangement links TRBV6-6 to TRBJ2-5, with D possibly being TRBD1 (7 bases). CDR3 length equals 15 residues. Germline V CDR1 and CDR2: MNHNY, SVGAGI (reference sequence). V shed 4 bases and J shed 5 bases, with 17 bases lying between them. The CDR3 DNA is TGTGCCAGCAGTTCGGACTACAGGGGTGGGGAGACCCAGTACTTC. Translating it yields CASSSDYRGGETQYF.

The sample holds a few counts of this clone. CDR3 region: CASSARLGELFF. For the CDR3, the DNA is TGTGCCAGCAGCGCTAGGCTCGGGGAGCTGTTTTTT. This rearrangement joins TRBV2 to TRBJ2-2; unclear D gene. The CDR3 sequence is 12 residues long. The germline V gene has CDR1 SNHLY and CDR2 FYNNEI. The ends were cut back, 6 bases at V and 7 bases at J, with 9 bases in the middle.

CDR3 amino acids: CASSLRLVDGELFF. The DNA of the CDR3 is TGTGCCAGCAGCCTGAGACTAGTCGACGGGGAGCTGTTTTTT. The chain carries TRBV7-2 and TRBJ2-2, with a tentative D call TRBD2 (6 bases). The V and J ends lost 5 bases and 7 bases respectively, with 14 bases between them. This CDR3 is built from 14 residues. Germline assignment: CDR1 SGHTA and CDR2 FQGNSA.